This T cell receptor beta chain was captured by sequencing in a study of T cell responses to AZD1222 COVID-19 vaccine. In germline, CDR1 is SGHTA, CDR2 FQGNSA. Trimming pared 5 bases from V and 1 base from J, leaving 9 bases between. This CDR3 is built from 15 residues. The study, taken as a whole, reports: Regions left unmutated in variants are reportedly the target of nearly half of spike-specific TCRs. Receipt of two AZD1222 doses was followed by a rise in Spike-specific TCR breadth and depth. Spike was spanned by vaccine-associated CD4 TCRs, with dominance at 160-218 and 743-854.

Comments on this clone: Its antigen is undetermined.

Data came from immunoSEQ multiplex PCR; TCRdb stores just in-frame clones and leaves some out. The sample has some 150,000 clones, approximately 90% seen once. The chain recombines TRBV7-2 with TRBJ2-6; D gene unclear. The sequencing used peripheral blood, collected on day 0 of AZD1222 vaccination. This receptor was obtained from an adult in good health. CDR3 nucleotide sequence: TGTGCCAGCAGCCAAGCGCATTCTGGGGCCAACGTCCTGACTTTC. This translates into CASSQAHSGANVLTF.